Below are 18 T cell receptor beta chains sequenced from a single sample in a study of PD-1 blockade in mismatch repair-deficient tumors. Only in-frame clones appear in the TCRdb table, and some are missing; sequencing was by immunoSEQ multiplex PCR. Seen here are fewer than 100,000 clones, more than 65% observed once, and the top ten hold around 2.6%. The sample consisted of peripheral blood, taken 12 weeks after starting pembrolizumab. The receptor set was obtained from an adult with mismatch repair-deficient cancer.

The rearrangement links TRBV19 to TRBJ1-5, with D perhaps matching TRBD1 (5 bases). The germline V gene encodes CDR1 LNHDA and CDR2 SQIVND (reference sequence). The length of the CDR3 is 16 residues. V shed 10 bases and J shed 0 bases, with 19 bases lying between them. In DNA form, the CDR3 reads TGTGCCAATCTCCTGAGGGGCCCTTATAGCAATCAGCCCCAGCATTTT. It encodes CANLLRGPYSNQPQHF.

Only one count was recorded for this clone. The chain joins TRBV11-3 to TRBJ2-3; D unresolved. This CDR3 is 13 amino acids long. With 0 bases removed from V and 6 bases from J, the gap between germline ends came to 7 bases. Germline V CDR1 and CDR2: SGHNT, YENEEA. The CDR3 DNA is TGTGCCAGCAGCTTAGAAGTCTGGGATACGCAGTATTTT. Translated, it gives CASSLEVWDTQYF.

This clone was picked up one time. This chain links TRBV27 with TRBJ1-5, with D possibly TRBD1 on 5 matching bases. Germline V gene lookup returns CDR1 MNHEY and CDR2 SMNVEV (reference sequence). The CDR3 has 21 amino acids. V was shortened by 3 bases and J by 4 bases, with 31 bases between the two germline ends. The CDR3 spells CASSFRWDPTWGSEGNQPQHF. CDR3 sequence (DNA): TGTGCCAGCAGTTTTAGGTGGGATCCAACCTGGGGGTCGGAAGGAAATCAGCCCCAGCATTTT.

In its sample, this clone was seen a few times. This chain uses TRBV5-1 with TRBJ2-7, with 7 positions matching TRBD1. V lost 5 bases and J lost 5; bases outside the gene matches: 7. Germline CDR1 reads SGHRS; CDR2 reads YFSETQ. The CDR3 sequence is 13 residues long. CDR3 region: CASRQQTGNEQYF. Written as DNA, the CDR3 is TGCGCCAGCAGGCAGCAGACAGGGAACGAGCAGTACTTC.

The chain joins TRBV27 to TRBJ1-2; 8 bases line up with TRBD1. The germline CDR1 and CDR2 sequences are MNHEY and SMNVEV (reference sequence). The J segment lost 5 bases and the V segment lost 4 bases, leaving 9 bases of the junction unmatched. The CDR3 runs 15 residues. As DNA, the CDR3 is TGTGCCAGCAGTTCAGGGGGCAGAGGGGCTTATGGCTACACCTTC. Protein product: CASSSGGRGAYGYTF.

A single count supports this clone. The rearrangement uses TRBV7-9 and TRBJ1-1; TRBD1 matches 7 bases. CDR1 is SEHNR, CDR2 FQNEAQ, per germline (reference sequence). V trimming: 6 bases; J trimming: 4 bases; junction bases outside the gene matches: 5. CDR3 length: 13 amino acids. CDR3 DNA sequence: TGTGCCAGCAGTCGCCAGGGGGGCACTGAAGCTTTCTTT. It specifies CASSRQGGTEAFF. Full variable domain (missing parts from reference TRBV7-9 and TRBJ1-1): DTGVSQNPRHKITKRGQNVTFRCDPISEHNRLYWYRQTLGQGPEFLTYFQNEAQLEKSRLLSDRFSAERPKGSFSTLEIQRTEQGDSAMYLCASSRQGGTEAFFGQGTRLTVV.

This chain joins TRBV19 and TRBJ1-1, with unresolved D. V lost 3 bases to trimming and J lost 11 bases, with 22 bases between them. The CDR3 totals 15 residues. The germline gives CDR1 LNHDA, CDR2 SQIVND (reference sequence). CDR3 bases: TGTGCCAGTAGTATTAGGAACAGCCGCGGATCGAGTGCTTTCTTT. Its protein product is CASSIRNSRGSSAFF.

The chain employs TRBV21-1 and TRBJ2-1; the table's D call of TRBD2 was not tested on the DNA. TRBV21-1 is noted as a pseudogene. The CDR3 spans 16 residues. CDR3 nucleotides: TGTGCCAGCAGCACCCTACTAGCGGGAGGGGTGGATGAGCAGTTCTTC. Protein: CASSTLLAGGVDEQFF.

The chain recombines TRBV7-8 with TRBJ2-2; 9 bases agree with TRBD2. Germline values: CDR1 SGHVS, CDR2 FQNEAQ. The junction had 9 bases not matched to a gene; V was cut back by 7 bases and J by 6 bases. This CDR3 is 15 amino acids long. The CDR3 region is CASIASGEFPGELFF. CDR3 in DNA: TGTGCCAGCATAGCTAGCGGGGAGTTTCCCGGGGAGCTGTTTTTT.

V usage is TRBV19 and J usage is TRBJ1-5; no definite D call. This CDR3 is built from 13 residues. Germline V gives CDR1 LNHDA, CDR2 SQIVND (reference sequence). The ends were cut back, 5 bases at V and 7 bases at J, with 12 bases in the middle. The CDR3 reads CASSEGGKQPQHF. The CDR3, as DNA: TGTGCCAGTAGTGAGGGAGGGAAGCAGCCCCAGCATTTT.

This clone was counted only a few times. The chain links TRBV5-4 to TRBJ2-1, with 7 bases aligning to TRBD1. Trimming removed 0 bases from V and 4 bases from J; junction bases left unmatched: 7. The CDR3 consists of 16 residues. Germline-derived CDR1 and CDR2 are SGHNT and YYREEE (reference sequence). DNA for the CDR3: TGTGCCAGCAGCTTGGATCCGGGACAGACATACAATGAGCAGTTCTTC. Its protein product is CASSLDPGQTYNEQFF.

This chain joins TRBV6-5 and TRBJ1-1; D is unresolved. Trimming stripped 3 bases from V and 5 bases from J, with 4 bases between. CDR3 size: 11 residues. The germline CDR1 and CDR2 sequences are MNHEY and SVGAGI. The CDR3 sequence is CASSYATEAFF. The CDR3 DNA is TGTGCCAGCAGTTATGCTACTGAAGCTTTCTTT.

V is TRBV27 and J is TRBJ2-7; D not certain. The CDR3 extends over 13 amino acids. CDR1 MNHEY and CDR2 SMNVEV come from the germline V gene (reference sequence). V was pared by 0 bases and J by 2 bases, with 5 bases between. The CDR3 sequence is CASSLSMTYEQYF. In nucleotides, the CDR3 is TGTGCCAGCAGTTTATCGATGACCTACGAGCAGTACTTC.

V and J are TRBV5-1 and TRBJ2-7; the D is unclear. CDR1 is SGHRS and CDR2 is YFSETQ in the germline V gene. This CDR3 comprises 11 residues. Deletions cut 5 bases from V and 6 bases from J, with 9 bases between. The CDR3 region has the DNA TGCGCCAGCAGTAACTACGGCGAGCAGTACTTC. Its protein product is CASSNYGEQYF.

This chain connects TRBV9 to TRBJ2-7, with 7 bases that match TRBD1. The J segment lost 3 bases and the V segment lost 0 bases, leaving 3 bases of the junction unmatched. The germline gives CDR1 SGDLS, CDR2 YYNGEE. The CDR3 runs 14 residues. This CDR3 reads CASSVVGQSYEQYF. In DNA form, the CDR3 reads TGTGCCAGCAGCGTAGTGGGACAGAGCTACGAGCAGTACTTC.

The gene calls are TRBV6-1 and TRBJ2-1, with D uncertain. The length of the CDR3 is 12 residues. Germline CDR1 MNHNS, CDR2 SASEGT. V shed 2 bases and J shed 5 bases, with 4 bases lying between them. The CDR3 coding sequence is TGTGCCAGCAGTGAACCCAACAATGAGCAGTTCTTC. Its protein is CASSEPNNEQFF.

This clone was picked up one time. The chain links TRBV7-7 to TRBJ2-2; 11 bases line up with TRBD2. Germline values: CDR1 SSHAT, CDR2 FNYEAQ (reference sequence). This CDR3 has 14 amino acids. DNA of the CDR3: TGTGCTAGTACTAGCGGGAGTACCACCGGGGAGCTGTTTTTT. It translates to CASTSGSTTGELFF.

V gene TRBV7-9 combines with J gene TRBJ2-7; TRBD2 matches 8 bases. The CDR3 contains 12 residues. The V gene's germline CDR1 is SEHNR and CDR2 FQNEAQ (reference sequence). V lost 5 bases, J lost 11 bases, and 8 bases stayed unmatched. The CDR3 here is CASSTPEAGEYF. CDR3 nucleotide sequence: TGTGCCAGCAGCACACCCGAAGCGGGAGAGTACTTC.